This T cell receptor beta chain appears in the sequencing data of a study of blood T cell repertoires in COVID-19. Libraries were prepared by immunoSEQ multiplex PCR; TCRdb keeps only in-frame clonotypes and omits some of them. The table shows roughly 67,000 clones, with roughly 83% occurring only once. Trimming removed 0 bases from V and 3 bases from J, with 11 bases in between. The CDR3 spans 15 residues. Germline V CDR1 and CDR2: LGHNA, YNFKEQ. The chain combines TRBV4-2 with TRBJ1-2; possible D gene TRBD1, 6 bases. The sequenced sample was peripheral blood. The sequence derives from a woman aged 55-69 years with acute or convalescent COVID-19. CDR3 amino acids: CASSQEDTGHYGYTF. In nucleotides, the CDR3 is TGTGCCAGCAGCCAAGAGGATACAGGGCACTATGGCTACACCTTC.